This entry lists 3 T cell receptor beta chains sequenced from one sample in a study of sequential checkpoint blockade in melanoma. TCRdb keeps only in-frame clones here, not all; method: immunoSEQ multiplex PCR. Of approximately 18,000 clones listed, roughly three quarters are singletons. Treatment described: randomized to nivolumab then ipilimumab (arm A) or the reverse (arm B). Sequencing used CD8+ T cells sorted from blood (inferred from file names), obtained from a patient given nivolumab and ipilimumab in sequence. The receptors come from a human donor with melanoma.

The J gene is TRBJ1-5, the V gene TRBV4-1; D perhaps matches TRBD1 (5 bases). Trimming cost V 0 bases and J 5 bases, with 11 bases left between them. From germline, CDR1 is MGHRA and CDR2 YSYEKL. CDR3 length: 15 residues. The CDR3 sequence is CASSQDGGDYQPQHF. Written as DNA, the CDR3 is TGCGCCAGCAGCCAAGATGGAGGGGATTATCAGCCCCAGCATTTT.

The chain carries TRBV9 and TRBJ2-7; 10 bases fit TRBD2. The ends lost 0 bases at V and 3 bases at J; junction bases unmatched: 3. Per the germline V gene, CDR1 is SGDLS and CDR2 is YYNGEE. CDR3 length: 15 amino acids. CDR3 protein: CASSVASGRGYEQYF. DNA for the CDR3: TGTGCCAGCAGCGTAGCAAGCGGGAGGGGCTACGAGCAGTACTTC.

V usage is TRBV4-1 and J usage is TRBJ2-5; 15 bases line up with TRBD2. TRBJ2-7 matches the DNA end more closely, so the J call is doubtful. Germline CDR1 is MGHRA and CDR2 is YSYEKL. The CDR3 has 20 amino acids. The CDR3 bases are TGCGCCAGCAGCCAAAGGGGGTATTCGGGACTAGCGGGGGGACTCTACGAGCAGTACTTC. This encodes CASSQRGYSGLAGGLYEQYF.